This T cell receptor beta chain was identified during a study of blood T cell repertoires in COVID-19. The wider study: Acute and convalescent COVID-19 samples came from the United States, Italy and Spain. The cDNA or gDNA used as material had been derived from T cells, B-cell-depleted T cells, or PBMCs.

Per the study methods: Cell counts per sample came from amplifying reference gene primers. Method: immunoSEQ multiplex PCR; TCRdb's copy keeps in-frame clones and lacks some. That table furnishes V, J and clone size, whereas the DNA furnished D and trimming. This table holds some 300,000 clones, more than 70% found once. The sequence derives from a woman under 40 who had recovered from COVID-19. Sequencing was done on a sample of peripheral blood.

The CDR3 bases are TGTGCCAGCAGCTGGCAGGGGGGACAGCCCCAGCATTTT. Encoded protein: CASSWQGGQPQHF. V is TRBV5-5 and J is TRBJ1-5; 7 bases map to TRBD1. V dropped 3 bases and J dropped 7; count of bases not matched to a gene: 4. Germline V gene sequence: CDR1 SGHKS, CDR2 YYEKEE (reference sequence). CDR3 length: 13 residues.